These 4 T cell receptor beta chains came from one sample sequenced in a study of blood T cells in healthy people across ages. A second about 7 to 12 cycle PCR used barcoded and J-beta primers. TCRdb redid the calling of the 5' RACE reads with MiXCR, one entry per CDR3 protein. The sample has approximately 600,000 distinct CDR3 sequences; approximately 59% are singletons. Sequencing was performed on blood. Receptor source: a man aged 60 to 75 in good health.

This chain joins TRBV6-1 and TRBJ2-1; D is unclear. The ends were cut back, 3 bases at V and 3 bases at J, with 3 bases in the middle. This CDR3 has 12 amino acids. Germline CDR1 is MNHNS and CDR2 is SASEGT. The CDR3 loop is CASSDRYNEQFF. The CDR3 coding sequence is TGTGCCAGCAGTGACCGCTACAATGAGCAGTTCTTC.

The chain links TRBV7-8 to TRBJ1-5, with D unclear. The CDR3 is 18 residues long. Germline CDR1 is SGHVS and CDR2 is FQNEAQ. V was shortened by 0 bases and J by 0 bases, with 15 bases between the two germline ends. CDR3: CASSLALADLDSNQPQHF. In DNA form, the CDR3 reads TGTGCCAGCAGCTTAGCTTTGGCAGACTTAGATAGCAATCAGCCCCAGCATTTT.

The V and J genes are TRBV20-1 and TRBJ1-2, with a possible D match to TRBD1 (6 bases). Germline V gives CDR1 DFQATT, CDR2 SNEGSKA (reference sequence). The CDR3 runs 13 residues. V dropped 6 bases and J dropped 4 bases, with 15 bases sitting between them. The CDR3 sequence is CSAIQGDIYGYTF. Here the CDR3 DNA reads TGCAGTGCCATACAGGGCGACATCTATGGCTACACCTTC.

This clonotype has just one count. This rearrangement joins TRBV27 to TRBJ1-2; D might be TRBD1 (5 bases). CDR1 and CDR2 from the germline V gene are MNHEY and SMNVEV (reference sequence). There are 13 residues in the CDR3. The ends were cut back, 0 bases at V and 3 bases at J, with 5 bases in the middle. CDR3 sequence (DNA): TGTGCCAGCAGTTTATCACAGGACTATGGCTACACCTTC. This gives the protein CASSLSQDYGYTF.